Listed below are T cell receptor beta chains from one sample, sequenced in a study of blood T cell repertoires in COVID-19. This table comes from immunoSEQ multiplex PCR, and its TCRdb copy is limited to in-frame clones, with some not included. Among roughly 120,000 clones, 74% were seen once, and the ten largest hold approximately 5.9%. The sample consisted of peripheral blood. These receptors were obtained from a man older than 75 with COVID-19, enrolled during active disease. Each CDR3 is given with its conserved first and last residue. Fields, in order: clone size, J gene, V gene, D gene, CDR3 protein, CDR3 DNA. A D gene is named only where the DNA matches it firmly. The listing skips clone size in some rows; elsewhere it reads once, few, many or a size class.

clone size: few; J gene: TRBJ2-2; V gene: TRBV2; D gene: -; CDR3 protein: CASRPGNTGELFF; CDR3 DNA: TGTGCCAGCAGGCCGGGGAACACCGGGGAGCTGTTTTTT
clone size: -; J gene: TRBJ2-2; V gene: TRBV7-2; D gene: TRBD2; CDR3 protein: CASSETSGTSTGELFF; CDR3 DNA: TGTGCCAGCAGCGAGACTAGCGGGACTTCCACCGGGGAGCTGTTTTTT
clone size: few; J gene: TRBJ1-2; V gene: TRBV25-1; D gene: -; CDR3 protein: CASSEGASYTF; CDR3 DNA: TGTGCCAGCAGTGAAGGGGCGAGCTACACCTTC
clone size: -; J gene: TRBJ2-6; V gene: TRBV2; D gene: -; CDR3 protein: CASSDRAGANVLTF; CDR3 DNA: TGTGCCAGCAGTGACAGGGCTGGGGCCAACGTCCTGACTTTC
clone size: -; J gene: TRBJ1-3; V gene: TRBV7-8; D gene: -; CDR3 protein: CASSFRGGRPSGNTIYF; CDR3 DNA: TGTGCCAGCAGCTTCAGGGGCGGCCGGCCCTCTGGAAACACCATATATTTT
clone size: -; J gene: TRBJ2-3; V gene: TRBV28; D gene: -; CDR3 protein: CASSFFADTQYF; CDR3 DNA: TGTGCCAGCAGTTTTTTCGCAGATACGCAGTATTTT
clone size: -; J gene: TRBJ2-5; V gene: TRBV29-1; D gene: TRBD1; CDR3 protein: CSVVMFPGQGFRETQYF; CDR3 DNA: TGCAGCGTTGTCATGTTCCCGGGACAGGGTTTTAGAGAGACCCAGTACTTC
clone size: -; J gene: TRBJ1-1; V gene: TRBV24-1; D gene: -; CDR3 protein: CATSARNTEAFF; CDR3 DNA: TGTGCCACCAGTGCCAGAAACACTGAAGCTTTCTTT
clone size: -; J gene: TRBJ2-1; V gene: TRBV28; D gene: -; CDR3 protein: CATYPRGLWSNEQFF; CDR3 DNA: TGTGCCACCTACCCGCGCGGGTTGTGGTCCAATGAGCAGTTCTTC
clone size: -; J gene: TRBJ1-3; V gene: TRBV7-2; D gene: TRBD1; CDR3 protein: CASSFADRGGTIYF; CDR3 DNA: TGTGCCAGCAGCTTCGCAGACAGGGGAGGCACCATATATTTT
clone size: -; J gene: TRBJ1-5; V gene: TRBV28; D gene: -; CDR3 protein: CASSLAGYNQPQHF; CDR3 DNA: TGTGCCAGCAGTTTGGCGGGGTACAATCAGCCCCAGCATTTT
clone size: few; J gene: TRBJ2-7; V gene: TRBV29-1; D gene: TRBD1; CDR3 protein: CSVDRGDSSEQYF; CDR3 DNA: TGCAGCGTCGACAGGGGTGATTCTAGCGAGCAGTACTTC
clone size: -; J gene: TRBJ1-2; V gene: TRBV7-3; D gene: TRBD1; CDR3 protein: CASSLGTGGYTF; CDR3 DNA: TGTGCCAGCAGCTTAGGGACAGGTGGCTACACCTTC
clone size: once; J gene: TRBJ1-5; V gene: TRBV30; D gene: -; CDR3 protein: CAWSGDSNGPQHF; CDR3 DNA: TGTGCCTGGAGTGGGGACTCGAATGGGCCCCAGCATTTT
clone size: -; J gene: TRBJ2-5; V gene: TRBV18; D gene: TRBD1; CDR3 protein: CASSLWGQGTETQYF; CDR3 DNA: TGTGCCAGCTCGCTCTGGGGACAGGGGACAGAGACCCAGTACTTC
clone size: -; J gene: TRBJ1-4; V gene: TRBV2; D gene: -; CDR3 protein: CASTRDFNEKLFF; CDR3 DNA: TGTGCCAGCACCCGGGACTTTAATGAAAAACTGTTTTTT
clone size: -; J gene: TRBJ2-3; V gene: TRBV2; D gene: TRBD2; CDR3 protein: CASSGTSVEDTQYF; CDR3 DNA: TGTGCCAGCAGCGGAACTAGCGTTGAAGATACGCAGTATTTT
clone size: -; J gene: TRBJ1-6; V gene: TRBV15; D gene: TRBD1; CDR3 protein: CATSREQGRRSPLHF; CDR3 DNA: TGTGCCACCAGCAGAGAACAGGGGCGAAGATCACCCCTCCACTTT
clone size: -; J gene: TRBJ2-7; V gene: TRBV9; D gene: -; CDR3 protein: CASSGGGSGEQYF; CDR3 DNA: TGTGCCAGCAGTGGGGGCGGGAGTGGCGAGCAGTACTTC
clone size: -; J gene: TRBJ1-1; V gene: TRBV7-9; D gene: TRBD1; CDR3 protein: CASSWGTVITEAFF; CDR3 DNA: TGTGCCAGCAGCTGGGGGACAGTGATCACTGAAGCTTTCTTT
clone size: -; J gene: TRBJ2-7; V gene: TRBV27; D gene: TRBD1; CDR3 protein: CASSMGTAGHEQYF; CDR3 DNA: TGTGCCAGCAGCATGGGGACAGCCGGGCACGAGCAGTACTTC
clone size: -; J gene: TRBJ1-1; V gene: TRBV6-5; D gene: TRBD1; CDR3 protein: CASSSDRDPSPEAFF; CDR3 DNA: TGTGCCAGCAGTTCGGACAGGGACCCGAGTCCTGAAGCTTTCTTT
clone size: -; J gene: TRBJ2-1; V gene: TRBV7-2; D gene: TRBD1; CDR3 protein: CASSLAGTGEYNEQFF; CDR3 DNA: TGTGCCAGCAGCTTAGCCGGGACAGGGGAATACAATGAGCAGTTCTTC
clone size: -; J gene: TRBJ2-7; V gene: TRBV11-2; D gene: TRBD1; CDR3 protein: CASSQGQGAREQYF; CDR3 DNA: TGTGCCAGCAGTCAGGGACAGGGGGCGAGGGAGCAGTACTTC
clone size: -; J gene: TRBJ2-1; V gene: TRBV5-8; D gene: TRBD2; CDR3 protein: CASSQTSVVAYNEQFF; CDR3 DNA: TGTGCCAGCAGCCAGACTAGCGTAGTGGCCTACAATGAGCAGTTCTTC
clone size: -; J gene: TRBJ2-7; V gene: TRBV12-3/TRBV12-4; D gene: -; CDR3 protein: CASSTDSPEQYF; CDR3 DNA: TGTGCCAGCAGCACCGACTCGCCTGAGCAGTACTTC
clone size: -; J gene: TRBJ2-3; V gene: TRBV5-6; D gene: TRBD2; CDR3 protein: CASTTPGGTDTQYF; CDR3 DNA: TGTGCCAGCACCACACCGGGGGGGACAGATACGCAGTATTTT
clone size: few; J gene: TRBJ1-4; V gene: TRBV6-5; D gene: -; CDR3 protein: CASSYRRVGTNEKLFF; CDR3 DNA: TGTGCCAGCAGTTATAGGAGGGTGGGAACTAATGAAAAACTGTTTTTT
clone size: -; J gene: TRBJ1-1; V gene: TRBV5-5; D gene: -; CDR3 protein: CASSLRDLQNTEAFF; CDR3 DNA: TGTGCCAGCAGCTTGCGAGATCTTCAGAACACTGAAGCTTTCTTT
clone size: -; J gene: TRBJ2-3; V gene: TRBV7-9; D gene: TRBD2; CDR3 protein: CASSPFSSGRADTQYF; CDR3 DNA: TGTGCCAGCAGCCCTTTTTCTAGCGGGAGAGCAGATACGCAGTATTTT
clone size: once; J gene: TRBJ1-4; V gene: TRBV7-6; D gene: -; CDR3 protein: CATRRGATNEKLFF; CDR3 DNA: TGTGCCACCCGACGGGGGGCAACTAATGAAAAACTGTTTTTT
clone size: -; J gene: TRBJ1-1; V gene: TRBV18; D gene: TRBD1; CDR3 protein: CASSSATPGGNTEAFF; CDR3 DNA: TGTGCCAGCTCATCCGCCACGCCAGGGGGGAACACTGAAGCTTTCTTT
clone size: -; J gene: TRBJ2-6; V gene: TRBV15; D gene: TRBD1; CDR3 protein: CATSRGAGGDPGANVLTF; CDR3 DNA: TGTGCCACCAGCAGAGGGGCAGGGGGCGACCCTGGGGCCAACGTCCTGACTTTC
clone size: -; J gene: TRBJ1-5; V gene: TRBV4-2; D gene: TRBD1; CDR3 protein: CASSQVRQGAQGQPQHF; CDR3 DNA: TGTGCCAGCAGCCAAGTAAGACAGGGGGCGCAGGGTCAGCCCCAGCATTTT
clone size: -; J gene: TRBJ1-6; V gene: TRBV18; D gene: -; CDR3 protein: CASSLTGFDSPLHF; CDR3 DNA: TGTGCCAGCTCACTCACAGGGTTTGATTCACCCCTCCACTTT
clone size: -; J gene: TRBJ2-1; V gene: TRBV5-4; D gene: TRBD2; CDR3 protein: CASSLSGRAYNEQFF; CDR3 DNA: TGTGCCAGCAGCCTTAGCGGGAGGGCCTACAATGAGCAGTTCTTC
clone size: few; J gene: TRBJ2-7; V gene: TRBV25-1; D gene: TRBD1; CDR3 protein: CASSTGTGGAGYEQYF; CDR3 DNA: TGTGCCAGCAGTACCGGGACAGGGGGCGCGGGCTACGAGCAGTACTTC
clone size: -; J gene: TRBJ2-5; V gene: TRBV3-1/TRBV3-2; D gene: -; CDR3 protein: CASSQDLAQETQYF; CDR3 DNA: TGTGCCAGCAGCCAAGATCTAGCCCAAGAGACCCAGTACTTC
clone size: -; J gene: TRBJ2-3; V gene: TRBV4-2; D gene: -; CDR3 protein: CASSQEASPSPTDTQYF; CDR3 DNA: TGTGCCAGCAGCCAAGAAGCCTCACCTAGCCCCACAGATACGCAGTATTTT
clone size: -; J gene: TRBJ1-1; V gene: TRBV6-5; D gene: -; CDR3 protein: CASSYSGVEAFF; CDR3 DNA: TGTGCCAGCAGTTACTCAGGGGTTGAAGCTTTCTTT
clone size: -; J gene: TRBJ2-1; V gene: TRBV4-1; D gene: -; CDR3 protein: CASSQPTESNEQFF; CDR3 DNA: TGCGCCAGCAGCCAACCGACAGAAAGCAATGAGCAGTTCTTC
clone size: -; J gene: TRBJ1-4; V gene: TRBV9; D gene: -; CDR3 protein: CASSQGQRVEKLFF; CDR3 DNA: TGTGCCAGCAGCCAAGGACAGCGAGTGGAAAAACTGTTTTTT
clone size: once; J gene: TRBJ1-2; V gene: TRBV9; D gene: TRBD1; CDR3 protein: CASTPRTGTGYTF; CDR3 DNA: TGTGCCAGCACCCCTCGGACAGGGACTGGCTACACCTTC
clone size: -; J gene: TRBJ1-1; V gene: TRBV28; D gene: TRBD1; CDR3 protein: CASSLFVSTGLAFF; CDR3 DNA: TGTGCCAGCAGTTTATTCGTCTCGACAGGGTTGGCTTTCTTT
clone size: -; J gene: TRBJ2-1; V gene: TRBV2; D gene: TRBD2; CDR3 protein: CASRVTSGRASEQFF; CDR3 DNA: TGTGCCAGCAGGGTGACTAGCGGGAGGGCCAGTGAGCAGTTCTTC
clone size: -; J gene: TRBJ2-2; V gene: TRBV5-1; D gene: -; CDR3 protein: CASSLGLNTGELFF; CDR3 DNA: TGCGCCAGCAGCTTGGGACTGAACACCGGGGAGCTGTTTTTT
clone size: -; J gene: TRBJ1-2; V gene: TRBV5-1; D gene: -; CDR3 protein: CASSLDGGLGGYTF; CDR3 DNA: TGCGCCAGCAGCTTGGATGGGGGCTTGGGAGGCTACACCTTC
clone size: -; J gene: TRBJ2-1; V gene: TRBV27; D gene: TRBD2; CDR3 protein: CASSPFGRERNEQFF; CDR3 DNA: TGTGCCAGCAGCCCCTTTGGGAGGGAACGCAATGAGCAGTTCTTC
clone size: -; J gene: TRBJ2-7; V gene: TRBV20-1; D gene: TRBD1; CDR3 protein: CSASTGQGYEQYF; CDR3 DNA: TGCAGTGCTAGTACGGGACAGGGTTACGAGCAGTACTTC
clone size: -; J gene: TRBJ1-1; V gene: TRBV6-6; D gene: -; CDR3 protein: CATHRVENTEAFF; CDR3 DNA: TGTGCCACCCACAGGGTGGAGAACACTGAAGCTTTCTTT
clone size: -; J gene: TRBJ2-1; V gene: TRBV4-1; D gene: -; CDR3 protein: CASSQDETGLGEQFF; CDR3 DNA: TGCGCCAGCAGCCAAGATGAAACAGGGCTGGGTGAGCAGTTCTTC
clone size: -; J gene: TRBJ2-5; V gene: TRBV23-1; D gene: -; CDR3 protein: CASSLRRDTQETQYF; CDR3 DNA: TGCGCCAGCAGCCTCCGACGGGACACCCAAGAGACCCAGTACTTC
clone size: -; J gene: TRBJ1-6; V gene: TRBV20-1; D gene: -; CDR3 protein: CSASWANSPLHF; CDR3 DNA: TGCAGTGCTAGTTGGGCCAATTCACCCCTCCACTTT
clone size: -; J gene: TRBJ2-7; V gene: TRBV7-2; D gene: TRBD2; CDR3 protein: CASSFGLAGYEQYF; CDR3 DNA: TGTGCCAGCAGCTTCGGACTAGCGGGGTACGAGCAGTACTTC
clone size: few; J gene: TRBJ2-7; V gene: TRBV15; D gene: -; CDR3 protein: CATSREGTSYEQYF; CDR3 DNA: TGTGCCACCAGCAGAGAGGGCACCTCCTACGAGCAGTACTTC
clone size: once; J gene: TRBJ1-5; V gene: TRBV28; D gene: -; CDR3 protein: CASTTGSGNQPQHF; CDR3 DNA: TGTGCCAGCACTACAGGGTCCGGCAATCAGCCCCAGCATTTT
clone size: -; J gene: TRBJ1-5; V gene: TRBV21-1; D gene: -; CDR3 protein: CASSKLVGAAIRAKGNQPQHF; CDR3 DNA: TGTGCCAGCAGCAAATTAGTAGGGGCAGCGATCAGGGCGAAAGGCAATCAGCCCCAGCATTTT
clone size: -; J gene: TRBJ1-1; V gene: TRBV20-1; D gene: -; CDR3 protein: CSASPTTHTEAFF; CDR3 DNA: TGCAGTGCTAGTCCTACCACCCACACTGAAGCTTTCTTT
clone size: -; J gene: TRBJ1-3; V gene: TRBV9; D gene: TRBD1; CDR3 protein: CASSPRPGQANTIYF; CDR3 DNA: TGTGCCAGCAGCCCGAGACCGGGACAGGCGAACACCATATATTTT